This paragraph covers one T cell receptor beta chain sequence. Its antigen remains unknown. The data are from a study of cytomegalovirus exposure and HLA in healthy donors. General study results and limits: The likely origin of a cluster of highly shared sequence variants was a sequencing artifact. In a later analysis, a missense DCLRE1C variant was linked to TCR beta V- and J-gene trimming.

Everyone who donated was a healthy bone marrow donor. 60 Vbeta and 13 Jbeta primers were used in PCR. Repertoires were generated with immunoSEQ multiplex PCR, while TCRdb's copy carries only in-frame clones and drops some. The sample consists of 100,000 to 150,000 clones, 75% of them appearing once. Sequenced: PBMCs. The source is a woman in her forties or fifties in good health and CMV-seronegative.

The CDR3 loop reads CASSLSRSYEQYF. The CDR3, as DNA: TGCGCCAGCAGCCTTTCTCGCTCCTACGAGCAGTACTTC. The chain combines TRBV4-3 with TRBJ2-7; no firm D call. Germline CDR1 is LGHNA and CDR2 is YSLEER. Deletions cut 4 bases from V and 0 bases from J, with 7 bases between. CDR3 length equals 13 residues.